Listed here is a single T cell receptor (beta chain). This CDR3 comprises 13 residues. Germline CDR1 SGHRS, CDR2 YFSETQ. Trimming shortened V by 9 bases and J by 2 bases, and 15 bases separated the two germline ends. RNA extraction and reverse transcription yielded cDNA as sequencing template. Only in-frame clones appear in the TCRdb table, and some are missing; sequencing was by immunoSEQ multiplex PCR. This sample has some 190,000 clones, with around three fifths found just once. The data were taken from a study of CD8+ T cells in alopecia areata. Noted treatment: oral pan-JAK inhibitor, 5-10 mg twice daily. In alopecia areata patients, both lesional scalp punch biopsies and peripheral blood were collected.

Sequencing used CD4+ T cells sorted from blood, obtained between weeks 49 and 50, from a patient treated with tofacitinib. The chain is built from TRBV5-1 and TRBJ2-7; D might be TRBD1 or TRBD2, each matching 5 bases. The origin of this receptor is a human donor with alopecia areata. The CDR3 DNA sequence: TGCGCCACCAGGGCCGGGGAAACCTACGAGCAGTACTTC. This encodes CATRAGETYEQYF. Full variable domain (missing parts from reference TRBV5-1 and TRBJ2-7): KAGVTQTPRYLIKTRGQQVTLSCSPISGHRSVSWYQQTPGQGLQFLFEYFSETQRNKGNFPGRFSGRQFSNSRSEMNVSTLELGDSALYLCATRAGETYEQYFGPGTRLTVT.